This T cell receptor (beta chain) derives from a study of beta chain features in type 1 diabetes. Study findings and constraints: Naive, central memory and regulatory TCRB repertoires appeared more similar among patients than healthy donors. A PCR bias possibly favoring shorter templates would apply equally to patients and controls. In all four CD4+ subsets, TCRB CDR3 length was significantly, moderately reduced in type 1 diabetes.

On this clone: Its matching antigen is unknown.

By way of CD45RO/CCR7/CD25/CD127/CD95/CD27, the CD4+ regulatory, stem cell-like memory, central memory and naive cells were sorted. This CDR3 region has 15 residues. The ends lost 3 bases at V and 7 bases at J; junction bases unmatched: 3. Germline V lookup: CDR1 SGHRS, CDR2 YFSETQ. Expressed TCRB transcripts got sequenced, as all isolated RNA was reverse transcribed. Assay: immunoSEQ multiplex PCR; the TCRdb copy retains only in-frame clones and omits some. The sample yields 640,000 or so clones, about an eighth seen once. The sequence derives from a man aged 18 to 30 with type 1 diabetes. This chain joins TRBV5-1 and TRBJ2-1; TRBD2 matches at 14 bases. The source material was naive CD4+ T cells from blood. DNA of the CDR3: TGCGCCAGCAGCTCCGGGACTAGCGGGGGTAATGAGCAGTTCTTC. Translated, it gives CASSSGTSGGNEQFF.